Below, one TCR beta chain is given with its context. This receptor's antigen is unknown. No quality values exist for individual bases; no much larger clone is one base distant. These data originate in a study of beta chain features in type 1 diabetes (dated by TCRdb to about 2018). At the level of the whole study: No differences in mean age, gender distribution, total cell number or subset yield were found between patients and healthy donors. A total of 100 million to 110 million sorted cells were examined across all samples, and a strong correlation was observed between cell number per subset and RNA yield. In the study, recently diagnosed type 1 diabetes patients and matched healthy donors were compared on the TCRB repertoires of their sorted circulating CD4+ T cell subsets. Whereas all 28 donors provided naive and central memory subsets, regulatory and stem cell-like memory subsets were isolated from just 8 patients and roughly eight healthy donors. Broader findings and caveats from the paper: A moderate but significant shortening of TCRB CDR3 length was observed in type 1 diabetes patients in all four CD4+ subsets. PCR may preferentially amplify shorter templates, but because patient and control samples were amplified and corrected together, any resulting skew would affect both groups equally. Patients with type 1 diabetes made fewer insertions and deleted more nucleotides at VDJ recombination sites, implying thymic rearrangement abnormalities. Naive, central memory and regulatory TCRB repertoires appeared to be more similar among patients than among healthy donors. Because cDNA rather than genomic DNA was sequenced, highly expressing activated cells could have been over-represented, although no difference in activation and CD3 levels was found between groups. HLA sub-analyses involved small numbers of individuals, so any influence of HLA type on TCRB rearrangement remained unresolved.

Each donor gave one peripheral blood draw, averaging roughly 100 mL, which was collected into heparinised tubes. A BD FACSAria II and a panel including CD45RO, CCR7, CD25, CD127, CD95 and CD27 were used to sort naive, central memory, regulatory and stem cell-like memory CD4+ T cells. Purity was above 95% for every sorted population. PBMCs were isolated right away by Lymphoprep density gradient centrifugation and were stained directly, without culture. Samples were stained and sorted in pairs, with one healthy donor and one patient per experiment, so that batch effects were minimized. The CDR3 goes from the cysteine to the phenylalanine over 14 residues. The sequence is cut down to CDR3 DNA, 42 bases in frame from base 1. V and J are truncated by 6 bases and 5 bases respectively, leaving an intervening sequence of 16 bases. The germline V gene supplies CDR1 MDHEN and CDR2 SYDVKM. The entire isolated RNA was reverse transcribed using the High Capacity cDNA Reverse Transcription Kit, and thus expressed TCRB transcripts were sequenced. Deep immunoSEQ sequencing was performed on naive, central memory and regulatory T cell samples, with an average of about 3.57 million total reads per sample. Sorted cells were lysed in RLT buffer and RNA was extracted with DNase-treated RNeasy Micro or Mini kits, depending on cell number. To prevent cross-contamination, every cell subset was processed on its own, while patient and healthy donor samples were processed together. TCRB sequences were amplified from cDNA with the immunoSEQ multiplex PCR, producing 87-bp fragments spanning the CDR3 region. Sequencing of the amplicons was performed on the Illumina HiSeq platform. As for the authors' bioinformatics: Synthetic template baselines were used to correct PCR bias computationally, reads within Hamming distance 2 were collapsed together, and singletons that could not be merged were discarded. By aligning reads against IMGT, V, D and J genes, CDR3 length, and insertions or deletions at six rearrangement sites were assigned. Within each subset, clonotype counts were normalized to sorted cell number, after which true diversity and Gini coefficients were computed with the tcR R package. Repertoire sharing was quantified using the overlap coefficient calculated on TCRB nucleotide sequences. As a proxy for the pre-selection repertoire, out-of-frame TCRB sequences from naive cells were analyzed. TCRdb retrieved this table from immuneACCESS and kept in-frame rearrangements only. Not all clones are present; in checked studies, unresolved V genes account for under half, and no reason is known for the remainder. That table is the source of V, J and clone size, and D and trimming were worked out from the DNA. The sample has approximately 270,000 clones on record, 14% of them singletons. About 0.016% of the sample rests with the top ten.

Recombination connected TRBV28 to TRBJ2-5, and the D gene may be TRBD2, 6 bases matching. The sequence was collected from a man aged 30-40 years with type 1 diabetes. Sequenced sample: naive CD4+ T cells from blood. The cell subset or site tag for this specimen amounts to: true naive CD4+ T cells. The CDR3 region: CASSYRDREETQYF. The DNA sequence is as follows: TGTGCCAGCAGCTACCGGGACCGGGAGGAGACCCAGTACTTC.